One sample yielded the 4 T cell receptor beta chains listed below, sequenced in a study of blood T cell repertoires in COVID-19. Using immunoSEQ multiplex PCR, the repertoire was profiled, and TCRdb retains in-frame clones only, with some absent. The sample gives about 320,000 clones, roughly nine tenths of which show up once; 2.6% is in the top ten. The source material was PBMCs or T cells enriched from blood (not recorded which). The receptors here all came from a man aged 60 to 75 who had recovered from COVID-19.

The chain joins TRBV5-1 to TRBJ2-7; 7 nucleotides agree with TRBD2. The germline gives CDR1 SGHRS, CDR2 YFSETQ. V shed 5 bases and J 8 bases; nucleotides not matched to a gene: 16. This CDR3 region has 15 residues. The CDR3 region has the DNA TGCGCCAGCAGACAAACCCGGGACTACAAGGAGAAGCAGTACTTC. Residues: CASRQTRDYKEKQYF.

J is TRBJ2-3 and V is TRBV29-1; 8 nucleotides line up with TRBD2. This CDR3 is 17 amino acids long. From germline, CDR1 is SQVTM and CDR2 ANQGSEA. V shed 2 bases and J 5 bases; nucleotides not matched to a gene: 15. This CDR3 is CSVEIRKWGLGQDTQYF. CDR3 DNA: TGCAGCGTTGAAATTCGAAAGTGGGGACTAGGGCAAGATACGCAGTATTTT.

The J gene is TRBJ2-3, the V gene TRBV27, with 9 bases identical to TRBD2. The CDR3 length is 15 residues. CDR1 is MNHEY and CDR2 is SMNVEV in the germline V gene (reference sequence). The V and J ends lost 4 bases and 4 bases, in that order; junction bases with no gene match: 6. The chain's CDR3 is CASSWWAGGSDTQYF. The CDR3 DNA follows: TGTGCCAGCAGTTGGTGGGCGGGAGGGTCAGATACGCAGTATTTT.

The CDR3 spells CASSTGVNQPQHF. The CDR3 DNA reads TGTGCCAGCTCGACAGGGGTCAATCAGCCCCAGCATTTT. This chain connects TRBV18 to TRBJ1-5, with TRBD1 matching 8 bases. The CDR3 is 13 residues long. V shed 6 bases, J shed 3 bases, and the junction held 1 base outside the gene matches. The germline gives CDR1 KGHSH, CDR2 LQKENI.